Each of the 15 T cell receptor beta chains below was sequenced from the same sample in a study of CD4 and CD8 cells across lung adenocarcinoma regions. TCRdb used MiXCR to reprocess the PCR reads, holding one entry per CDR3 protein. The sample carries about 6,800 distinct CDR3 sequences, over 50% recorded once. The sample consisted of CD8+ T cells from the center of a lung tumor. The origin of the receptors is a male donor with lung adenocarcinoma. The CD4 and CD8 labels of this study may be unreliable.

A few counts support this clonotype. The CDR3 reads CASSPQTDQPQHF. Written as DNA, the CDR3 is TGTGCCAGCAGCCCCCAGACAGATCAGCCCCAGCATTTT. The V and J genes are TRBV7-2 and TRBJ1-5, with D perhaps matching TRBD1 (5 bases). Trimming shortened V by 5 bases and J by 5 bases, and 10 bases separated the two germline ends. The CDR3 is 13 amino acids. The germline gives CDR1 SGHTA, CDR2 FQGNSA. Using reference TRBV7-2 and TRBJ1-5 for the parts outside the CDR3, the full variable domain is GAGVSQSPSNKVTEKGKDVELRCDPISGHTALYWYRQSLGQGLEFLIYFQGNSAPDKSGLPSDRFSAERTGGSVSTLTIQRTQQEDSAVYLCASSPQTDQPQHFGDGTRLSIL.

V usage is TRBV6-1 and J usage is TRBJ1-1; D not certain. Trimming stripped 8 bases from V and 0 bases from J, with 16 bases between. The germline CDR1 and CDR2 sequences are MNHNS and SASEGT. This CDR3 is 15 amino acids long. The CDR3 DNA follows: TGTGCCAGCGCCCCCATCCAGGCGATGAACACTGAAGCTTTCTTT. Amino acid sequence: CASAPIQAMNTEAFF.

This clonotype was detected a few times. The CDR3 region is CASSESFQGRGSYNEQFF. The CDR3 region has the DNA TGCGCCAGCAGTGAGTCCTTCCAGGGGCGAGGTTCCTACAATGAGCAGTTCTTC. This chain uses TRBV10-1 with TRBJ2-1; D might be TRBD1 (6 bases). Trimming cost V 0 bases and J 1 base, with 16 bases left between them. Germline CDR1 is WNHNN and CDR2 is SYGVQD (reference sequence). The CDR3 is made up of 18 amino acids.

The genes are TRBV10-1 and TRBJ2-4, with D possibly being TRBD1 (6 bases). Deletions cut 2 bases from V and 4 bases from J, with 6 bases between. CDR1 WNHNN and CDR2 SYGVQD come from the germline V gene (reference sequence). This CDR3 is 13 amino acids long. DNA of the CDR3: TGCGCCAGCAGTGAGGACAGGAAAAACATTCAGTACTTC. Translated: CASSEDRKNIQYF.

The gene calls are TRBV27 and TRBJ1-6, with 7 bases matching TRBD1. V trimming: 5 bases; J trimming: 4 bases; junction bases outside the gene matches: 5. The CDR3 consists of 15 residues. Germline-derived CDR1 and CDR2 are MNHEY and SMNVEV (reference sequence). The CDR3 here is CASSLGQVYNSPLHF. The CDR3 DNA follows: TGTGCCAGCAGTCTCGGACAGGTTTATAATTCACCCCTCCACTTT.

The chain carries TRBV6-1 and TRBJ2-1; a weak D match, TRBD2 (5 bases). CDR3 length: 12 amino acids. The germline V and J ends were trimmed by 8 bases and 15 bases, with 20 bases remaining between them. Germline values: CDR1 MNHNS, CDR2 SASEGT. Here the CDR3 reads CASGPAGELPFF. The CDR3 coding sequence is TGTGCCAGCGGCCCGGCTGGGGAGCTACCGTTCTTC.

The CDR3 reads CAISDRTSGTSGREQFF. The CDR3, as DNA: TGTGCCATCAGTGACCGGACTAGCGGAACCTCCGGCCGGGAGCAGTTCTTC. This chain links TRBV10-3 with TRBJ2-1; 10 bases map to TRBD2. Trimming took 3 bases from V and 10 from J; bases not matched to a gene: 15. Per the germline V gene, CDR1 is ENHRY and CDR2 is SYGVKD. The CDR3 totals 17 residues.

In this sample, this clonotype is medium-sized. V is TRBV6-5 and J is TRBJ1-1; D not resolved. This CDR3 is built from 12 residues. The germline V gene encodes CDR1 MNHEY and CDR2 SVGAGI. Deletions cut 2 bases from V and 6 bases from J, with 7 bases between. Here the CDR3 reads CASSYVAPEAFF. For the CDR3, the DNA is TGTGCCAGCAGTTACGTAGCGCCTGAAGCTTTCTTT.

This clonotype is medium-sized within its sample. The chain links TRBV12-3 or TRBV12-4 to TRBJ2-1; 13 nucleotides line up with TRBD2. The CDR3 totals 15 residues. V shed 5 bases and J 6 bases; nucleotides not matched to a gene: 4. The CDR3 DNA follows: TGTGCCAGCAGTCGGACTAGCGGGAGAGGCAATGAGCAGTTCTTC. Protein: CASSRTSGRGNEQFF.

The chain combines TRBV6-5 with TRBJ2-4; D gene ambiguous. The J call could be wrong; TRBJ2-7 is a better fit for the DNA end. The CDR3 extends over 15 amino acids. CDR1 is MNHEY and CDR2 is SVGAGI in the germline V gene. Here the CDR3 DNA reads TGTGCCAGCAGTTACGCCGACTTCCGGTGGAACGAGCAGTACTTC. This sequence encodes CASSYADFRWNEQYF.

The rearrangement joins TRBV6-5 to TRBJ2-1, with D maybe TRBD1 (6 bases). The last part of the DNA fits TRBJ2-5 better; the J call may be wrong. Germline V gene data show CDR1 as MNHEY and CDR2 as SVGAGI. The CDR3 consists of 14 residues. The CDR3 DNA reads TGTGCCAGCAGTTTGGAGACAGGAAGGGAGACCCAGTACTTC. This codes for CASSLETGRETQYF.

Remarks on this clonotype: Mismatch with germline at one junction end may stem from a read error. The chain carries TRBV6-5 and TRBJ2-1, with unresolved D. CDR3 length: 15 amino acids. Germline V gives CDR1 MNHEY, CDR2 SVGAGI. This CDR3 is CASSYSVGRGEALNF. CDR3 sequence (DNA): TGTGCCAGCAGTTACTCGGTTGGAAGAGGCGAGGCATTAAACTTC.

This clonotype was picked up many times. This chain joins TRBV6-5 and TRBJ1-1, with D unresolved. The germline CDR1 and CDR2 sequences are MNHEY and SVGAGI. Trimming left V 2 bases short and J 0 bases short, with 7 bases between. This CDR3 has 14 amino acids. The CDR3, as DNA: TGTGCCAGCAGTTACGGGTCAATGAACACTGAAGCTTTCTTT. Translation gives CASSYGSMNTEAFF.

The gene calls are TRBV6-1 and TRBJ2-1; 7 nucleotides align to TRBD1. Matching the DNA end better, TRBJ2-4 makes the J call doubtful. This CDR3 spans 15 amino acids. Per germline, CDR1 MNHNS and CDR2 SASEGT. CDR3 in DNA: TGTGCCAGCAGGGCAGGGGGTCGTGGCCAAGACACTCAGTACTTC. Residues: CASRAGGRGQDTQYF.

The rearrangement links TRBV18 to TRBJ2-5; possibly TRBD2 for D (6 bases). CDR1 and CDR2 (germline): KGHSH, LQKENI. This CDR3 contains 14 residues. V lost 4 bases to trimming and J lost 1 base, with 10 bases between them. CDR3 sequence reads: CASSLGGAQETQYF. In nucleotides, the CDR3 is TGTGCCAGCTCACTCGGCGGGGCCCAAGAGACCCAGTACTTC. Full variable domain (rest looked up from reference TRBV18 and TRBJ2-5): NAGVMQNPRHLVRRRGQEARLRCSPMKGHSHVYWYRQLPEEGLKFMVYLQKENIIDESGMPKERFSAEFPKEGPSILRIQQVVRGDSAAYFCASSLGGAQETQYFGPGTRLLVL.